This TCR beta chain was sequenced for a study of blood T cell repertoires in COVID-19. Only in-frame clones appear in the TCRdb table, and some are missing; sequencing was by immunoSEQ multiplex PCR. The data hold about 210,000 clones, with around 84% observed a single time. Germline lookup yields CDR1 LNHNV and CDR2 YYDKDF (reference sequence). Trimming removed 1 base from V and 3 bases from J, with 10 bases in between. The length of the CDR3 is 15 residues. The chain carries TRBV15 and TRBJ1-5; no clear D gene. The source of this sequence is a man aged 45-60 years with active or convalescent COVID-19. The sample consisted of peripheral blood. Here the CDR3 reads CATSRGFGTNQPQHF. In DNA form, the CDR3 reads TGTGCCACCAGCAGAGGTTTTGGCACCAATCAGCCCCAGCATTTT. Using reference TRBV15 and TRBJ1-5 for the parts outside the CDR3, the full variable domain is DAMVIQNPRYQVTQFGKPVTLSCSQTLNHNVMYWYQQKSSQAPKLLFHYYDKDFNNEADTPDNFQSRRPNTSFCFLDIRSPGLGDTAMYLCATSRGFGTNQPQHFGDGTRLSIL.